Shown below are 20 T cell receptor beta chains from a single sample sequenced in a study of blood T cells in healthy people across ages (dated by TCRdb to 2015 to 2017). Library preparation employed 5' RACE. A second PCR of roughly 6 to 11 cycles was run with a J-beta primer mix and a sample-barcoded 5' primer. The raw public data were reprocessed by TCRdb itself: fastp quality trimming at Q25, MiXCR clonotype calling, in-frame beta chains only. A single entry per CDR3 protein holds the most common genes and DNA from its merged rows. The sample table shows over 1,500,000 distinct CDR3 sequences, and 30% to 40% are seen once. Clones ranked in the top ten supply 23% of the sample. Sequenced material: blood. The receptors derive from a human donor in good health.

The rearrangement uses TRBV15 and TRBJ2-3; D gene ambiguous. The V and J ends lost 0 bases and 13 bases respectively, with 14 bases between them. The CDR3 length is 13 residues. Germline CDR1 reads LNHNV; CDR2 reads YYDKDF (reference sequence). The DNA for the CDR3 is TGTGCCACCAGCAGAGATTCGGGCGGCTCGAAGTATTTT. Amino acids: CATSRDSGGSKYF.

The V gene is TRBV6-5, the J gene TRBJ1-2, with D perhaps TRBD1 (6 bases). Germline V CDR1 and CDR2: MNHEY, SVGAGI. V was pared by 6 bases and J by 4 bases, with 15 bases between. This CDR3 is 14 amino acids long. CDR3: CASRQPGHIYGYTF. CDR3 nucleotide sequence: TGTGCCAGCAGGCAGCCGGGACATATCTATGGCTACACCTTC.

The rearrangement uses TRBV7-6 and TRBJ1-2; possibly TRBD1 for D (6 bases). CDR1 is SGHVS, CDR2 FNYEAQ, per germline. V was pared by 1 base and J by 8 bases, with 14 bases between. This CDR3 has 14 residues. The CDR3 DNA reads as TGTGCCAGCAGCTTAGAGGCAGGGGATGAGGGCTACACCTTC. Translating gives CASSLEAGDEGYTF. Full variable domain (missing parts from reference TRBV7-6 and TRBJ1-2): GAGVSQSPRYKVTKRGQDVALRCDPISGHVSLYWYRQALGQGPEFLTYFNYEAQQDKSGLPNDRFSAERPEGSISTLTIQRTEQRDSAMYRCASSLEAGDEGYTFGSGTRLTVV.

This clonotype came up a few times. The chain links TRBV12-5 to TRBJ1-2; tentative D call: TRBD1 (6 bases). Germline CDR1 and CDR2: LGHNT and FRNRAP. The CDR3 is 15 residues long. Trimming cost V 6 bases and J 6 bases, with 20 bases left between them. CDR3 sequence (DNA): TGTGCTAGTGGGGCCCTTGGGACATCGGTGGATGGCTACACCTTC. Translated, it gives CASGALGTSVDGYTF. The whole variable domain, filled in from reference TRBV12-5 and TRBJ1-2, reads DARVTQTPRHKVTEMGQEVTMRCQPILGHNTVFWYRQTMMQGLELLAYFRNRAPLDDSGMPKDRFSAEMPDATLATLKIQPSEPRDSAVYFCASGALGTSVDGYTFGSGTRLTVV.

As for this clonotype: A junction end diverges from the germline sequence, so it may reflect a read error. V and J are TRBV7-6 and TRBJ2-1; D possibly corresponds to TRBD2 (5 bases). Germline V gene lookup returns CDR1 SGHVS and CDR2 FNYEAQ. The CDR3 length is 13 residues. CDR3 sequence: CASNLASGNEQFF. CDR3 in DNA: TGTGCCAGCAACTTAGCGTCTGGGAATGAGCAGTTCTTC.

This clonotype has a count of ten or more. The genes are TRBV6-5 and TRBJ1-2; D gene ambiguous. Germline loops: CDR1 MNHEY, CDR2 SVGAGI. The V gene lost 6 bases and the J gene lost 2 bases, with 13 bases spanning the gap. This CDR3 region has 14 residues. In nucleotides, the CDR3 is TGTGCCAGCAGCCCTGATTCATGGAACTATGGCTACACCTTC. It is translated as CASSPDSWNYGYTF.

This clonotype was recorded a few times. The V gene is TRBV20-1, the J gene TRBJ1-5; D gene ambiguous. From germline, CDR1 is DFQATT and CDR2 SNEGSKA (reference sequence). V lost 0 bases and J lost 1, with 10 bases in between. This CDR3 has 15 amino acids. This chain's CDR3 is CSARDSGSSNQPQHF. The CDR3 nucleotides read TGCAGTGCTAGAGACTCGGGATCCAGCAATCAGCCCCAGCATTTT.

There are a few counts of this clonotype. This sequence joins TRBV12-3 or TRBV12-4 and TRBJ2-7; possible D gene TRBD2, 6 bases. With 5 bases removed from V and 7 bases from J, the gap between germline ends came to 12 bases. The CDR3 consists of 12 residues. This CDR3 is CASSMGGNEQYF. The CDR3 region has the DNA TGTGCCAGCAGTATGGGGGGTAATGAGCAGTACTTC.

This clonotype showed up just a few times. This sequence joins TRBV5-1 and TRBJ2-3; D is undetermined. Germline V lookup: CDR1 SGHRS, CDR2 YFSETQ. Trimming removed 1 base from V and 4 bases from J, with 10 bases in between. This CDR3 comprises 14 residues. This CDR3 reads CASSLNRVPDTQYF. CDR3 DNA: TGCGCCAGCAGCTTGAATCGGGTGCCAGATACGCAGTATTTT.

This chain links TRBV6-6 with TRBJ1-4; D gene uncertain. In germline, CDR1 is MNHNY, CDR2 SVGAGI (reference sequence). The CDR3 has 13 residues. Between the trimmed V and J ends, which lost 5 bases and 6 bases, there was a span of 10 bases. The CDR3 DNA follows: TGTGCCAGCAGTCGGACTAGAGATGAAAAACTGTTTTTT. Protein product: CASSRTRDEKLFF.

The J gene is TRBJ1-2, the V gene TRBV9; D gene uncertain. The CDR3 totals 13 residues. The V and J ends lost 0 bases and 8 bases respectively, with 11 bases between them. The V gene's germline CDR1 is SGDLS and CDR2 YYNGEE. The CDR3 coding sequence is TGTGCCAGCAGCGTAGTGAGTGGTCAAGGCTACACCTTC. Protein product: CASSVVSGQGYTF.

The V call is TRBV6-5, the J call TRBJ2-7, with D possibly TRBD2 on 6 matching bases. V lost 4 bases, J lost 2 bases, and 12 bases lay in between. CDR1 and CDR2 (germline): MNHEY, SVGAGI. This CDR3 is built from 14 residues. CDR3: CASSLYGGTYEQYF. Written as DNA, the CDR3 is TGTGCCAGCAGTTTATACGGGGGTACCTACGAGCAGTACTTC.

The chain has TRBV15 and TRBJ2-7; D is perhaps TRBD2 (6 bases). Trimming removed 1 base at V and 4 bases at J, with 14 bases between. Germline values: CDR1 LNHNV, CDR2 YYDKDF (reference sequence). The CDR3 runs 15 residues. CDR3 sequence (DNA): TGTGCCACCAGCAGAGCTAAGGGAGGCCAATACGAGCAGTACTTC. This sequence encodes CATSRAKGGQYEQYF.

As for this clonotype: This sequence may be a read error, since a much larger clone differs from it by one base. The V call is TRBV7-2, the J call TRBJ2-4, with TRBD2 as a possible D gene (7 bases). V was cut by 1 base and J by 5 bases, with 12 bases left in between. Germline values: CDR1 SGHTA, CDR2 FQGNSA. The CDR3 totals 15 residues. CDR3: CASSLGGGRQNIQYF. Written as DNA, the CDR3 is TGTGCCAGCAGCTTAGGCGGGGGCAGACAAAACATTCAGTACTTC. The variable domain in full, completed from reference TRBV7-2 and TRBJ2-4, reads GAGVSQSPSNKVTEKGKDVELRCDPISGHTALYWYRQSLGQGLEFLIYFQGNSAPDKSGLPSDRFSAERTGGSVSTLTIQRTQQEDSAVYLCASSLGGGRQNIQYFGAGTRLSVL.

The chain joins TRBV4-3 to TRBJ1-2; 11 bases fit TRBD1. Trimming cost V 3 bases and J 3 bases; bases outside gene matches: 3. The CDR3 has 15 residues. CDR1 and CDR2 (germline): LGHNA, YSLEER. The CDR3 reads CASSQGDRGYYGYTF. CDR3 sequence (DNA): TGCGCCAGCAGCCAGGGGGACAGGGGGTACTATGGCTACACCTTC.

This chain uses TRBV28 with TRBJ2-5; TRBD1 is a possible D gene (5 bases). Germline V gives CDR1 MDHEN, CDR2 SYDVKM. The CDR3 is made up of 13 amino acids. Trimming left V 5 bases short and J 3 bases short, with 10 bases between. The CDR3 protein is CASSRQIEETQYF. The CDR3 DNA reads TGTGCCAGCAGTCGACAGATAGAAGAGACCCAGTACTTC.

There are a few counts of this clonotype. The chain employs TRBV4-3 and TRBJ1-2; D remains unclear. V lost 6 bases and J 7 bases, leaving 12 bases between the germline ends. The CDR3 covers 12 residues. CDR1 and CDR2 (germline): LGHNA, YSLEER. The CDR3 nucleotides are TGCGCCAGCAGTACTCTAACCTCTGGCTACACCTTC. The encoded protein is CASSTLTSGYTF.

V gene TRBV29-1 combines with J gene TRBJ2-1; 7 nucleotides match TRBD2. The CDR3 loop spans 14 amino acids. Germline trimming cut 3 bases from V and 10 bases from J; bases unmatched to any gene: 12. Germline V lookup: CDR1 SQVTM, CDR2 ANQGSEA. The CDR3 region is CSVDSAGENVEQFF. The CDR3 DNA sequence: TGCAGCGTTGACTCTGCGGGGGAAAACGTAGAGCAGTTCTTC.

This sequence joins TRBV28 and TRBJ2-7; a possible D gene is TRBD2 (6 bases). The CDR3 consists of 14 residues. V lost 9 bases to trimming and J lost 1 base, with 16 bases between them. Looked up from germline, CDR1 is MDHEN and CDR2 is SYDVKM. The CDR3 reads CASCGVGGSYEQYF. CDR3 coding DNA: TGTGCCAGTTGCGGGGTAGGCGGTTCCTACGAGCAGTACTTC.

This clonotype was counted only a few times. The V call is TRBV7-9, the J call TRBJ2-7, with D tentatively TRBD1 or TRBD2 (6 bases each). CDR1 is SEHNR, CDR2 FQNEAQ, per germline (reference sequence). The ends were cut back, 5 bases at V and 5 bases at J, with 16 bases in the middle. This CDR3 is built from 14 residues. The chain's CDR3 is CASSPPGATHEQYF. As DNA, the CDR3 is TGTGCCAGCAGCCCCCCGGGGGCTACCCACGAGCAGTACTTC.